This T cell receptor (beta chain) comes out of a study of early T cells in non-severe SARS-CoV-2 infection. Study-level information: With bulk RNA from unsorted whole blood as input, sequencing yielded unpaired chains.

Molecules of cDNA were individually given unique molecular identifiers that were attached to them. TCRdb re-called the 5' RACE reads with MiXCR, one entry per CDR3 protein. The table has about 67,000 distinct CDR3 sequences, more than 9% seen once. Sequenced sample: whole blood. The clonotype originates from an adult who was a healthcare worker with PCR-confirmed SARS-CoV-2 infection or an uninfected control (not recorded which).

The CDR3 protein is CASTKRTDSNQPQHF. In DNA form, the CDR3 reads TGTGCCAGTACCAAGCGGACAGATAGCAATCAGCCCCAGCATTTT. The rearrangement uses TRBV19 and TRBJ1-5; tentatively, D is TRBD1 (6 bases). The CDR3 consists of 15 residues. The germline V and J ends were trimmed by 7 bases and 0 bases, with 13 bases remaining between them. CDR1 is LNHDA and CDR2 is SQIVND in the germline V gene (reference sequence).